These 23 T cell receptor beta chains originate from one sample sequenced in a study of T-cell memory formation after mild COVID-19. One entry per CDR3 protein, called by TCRdb with MiXCR from the 5' RACE reads. The data hold 350,000 or so distinct CDR3 sequences, with 10% to 15% observed a single time. Material for sequencing was PBMCs or a T cell subset sorted from them (not recorded which). The receptors derive from a man younger than 35 who had mild COVID-19 (a few samples of this study predate the infection). Cell type and time point are not known.

This clonotype was counted only a few times. The chain recombines TRBV4-3 with TRBJ1-3; a possible D gene is TRBD1 (5 bases). The germline V and J ends were trimmed by 3 bases and 3 bases, with 15 bases remaining between them. Looked up from germline, CDR1 is LGHNA and CDR2 is YSLEER. The CDR3 is 16 amino acids. The CDR3 here is CASSQESGTVGNTIYF. CDR3 bases: TGCGCCAGCAGCCAGGAGTCCGGGACCGTTGGAAACACCATATATTTT.

The rearrangement links TRBV19 to TRBJ1-5; 7 bases are a match to TRBD1. The V gene's germline CDR1 is LNHDA and CDR2 SQIVND (reference sequence). The CDR3 runs 16 residues. The V segment lost 4 bases and the J segment 5 bases; nucleotides outside the gene matches: 11. The CDR3 nucleotides are TGTGCCAGTAGTAAGTCGGCGACAGGGTCGGATCAGCCCCAGCATTTT. This sequence encodes CASSKSATGSDQPQHF.

The CDR3 bases are TGCAGTGCTAAACGGACAGACGAGCAGTACGTC. Amino acids: CSAKRTDEQYV. The chain links TRBV20-1 to TRBJ2-7; a possible D gene is TRBD1 (6 bases). From germline, CDR1 is DFQATT and CDR2 SNEGSKA (reference sequence). The CDR3 covers 11 residues. V dropped 4 bases and J dropped 5 bases, with 9 bases sitting between them.

The count of this clonotype is one. The V call is TRBV9, the J call TRBJ1-2; D not resolved. Germline V gives CDR1 SGDLS, CDR2 YYNGEE. This CDR3 comprises 17 residues. V was shortened by 1 base and J by 7 bases, with 23 bases between the two germline ends. The CDR3 loop is CASSVSATIRTLRGYTF. In DNA form, the CDR3 reads TGTGCCAGCAGCGTATCAGCCACCATCAGGACCCTCCGTGGCTACACCTTC. The whole variable domain, filled in from reference TRBV9 and TRBJ1-2, reads DSGVTQTPKHLITATGQRVTLRCSPRSGDLSVYWYQQSLDQGLQFLIQYYNGEERAKGNILERFSAQQFPDLHSELNLSSLELGDSALYFCASSVSATIRTLRGYTFGSGTRLTVV.

The rearrangement links TRBV4-1 to TRBJ2-5; TRBD1 aligns across 9 bases. The CDR3 spans 16 residues. The germline V gene encodes CDR1 MGHRA and CDR2 YSYEKL. The trim removed 6 bases at V and 3 bases at J, leaving 11 bases unmatched. The CDR3 region has the DNA TGCGCCAGCAGGCCAATCCTACAGGGGGCCAAAGAGACCCAGTACTTC. Its translation is CASRPILQGAKETQYF.

This clonotype was observed a handful of times. The gene calls are TRBV9 and TRBJ1-2; TRBD1 matches 7 bases. The CDR3 runs to 14 residues. Germline CDR1 and CDR2: SGDLS and YYNGEE. V was pared by 5 bases and J by 5 bases, with 9 bases of the junction left unmatched. CDR3 residues: CASSAAGGAYGYTF. CDR3 nucleotide sequence: TGTGCCAGCAGTGCCGCAGGGGGTGCTTATGGCTACACCTTC.

The chain employs TRBV7-3 and TRBJ1-2; a possible D gene is TRBD1 (5 bases). Trimming removed 5 bases from V and 2 bases from J, with 12 bases in between. Germline V gene lookup returns CDR1 SGHTA and CDR2 FQGTGA. The CDR3 loop spans 14 amino acids. CDR3 coding DNA: TGTGCCAGCAGCACTAGGACACTGAACTATGGCTACACCTTC. Translated, it gives CASSTRTLNYGYTF.

The V and J genes are TRBV4-1 and TRBJ2-1; no clear D gene. CDR1 MGHRA and CDR2 YSYEKL come from the germline V gene. This CDR3 comprises 13 residues. The V end was cut by 1 base, the J end by 6 bases, with 7 bases between. The CDR3 loop reads CASSQVKTNEQFF. CDR3 bases: TGCGCCAGCAGCCAAGTTAAAACCAATGAGCAGTTCTTC.

The J gene is TRBJ1-1, the V gene TRBV12-3 or TRBV12-4; unclear D gene. The CDR3 length is 13 residues. V lost 5 bases to trimming and J lost 7 bases, with 14 bases between them. This chain's CDR3 is CASSQGPRGEAFF. For the CDR3, the DNA is TGTGCCAGCAGTCAAGGGCCTCGGGGTGAAGCTTTCTTT.

Many counts were recorded for this clonotype. The CDR3 nucleotides read TGTGCCAGCAGCTCCACTAGTTCCTACAATGAGCAGTTCTTC. This sequence encodes CASSSTSSYNEQFF. The chain is built from TRBV7-3 and TRBJ2-1, with D tentatively TRBD2 (5 bases). This CDR3 region has 14 residues. The V and J ends lost 4 bases and 1 base respectively, with 8 bases between them. The germline gives CDR1 SGHTA, CDR2 FQGTGA.

In its sample, this clonotype was seen a few times. The junction differs from germline at one of its ends, possibly a read error. V is TRBV9 and J is TRBJ2-1, with unresolved D. Germline lookup yields CDR1 SGDLS and CDR2 YYNGEE. The CDR3 length is 13 residues. CDR3 loop: CASSVLGNNEQFF. The CDR3 DNA sequence: TGTGCCAGCAGCGTACTAGGGAATAATGAACAGTTCTTC.

This clonotype was counted only a few times. The V and J genes are TRBV20-1 and TRBJ2-4; 10 bases fit TRBD2. The CDR3 is made up of 17 amino acids. The trim removed 3 bases at V and 0 bases at J, leaving 8 bases unmatched. Germline CDR1 DFQATT, CDR2 SNEGSKA (reference sequence). The CDR3 here is CSASPGLARLAKNIQYF. CDR3 DNA sequence: TGCAGTGCTAGCCCGGGACTAGCGAGACTAGCCAAAAACATTCAGTACTTC.

J is TRBJ1-1 and V is TRBV5-4; D ambiguous. Germline assignment: CDR1 SGHNT and CDR2 YYREEE (reference sequence). The CDR3 covers 12 residues. The V and J ends lost 3 bases and 7 bases respectively, with 10 bases between them. The CDR3, as DNA: TGTGCCAGCAGCTCCTCACGCATTGAAGCTTTCTTT. Protein product: CASSSSRIEAFF.

The chain combines TRBV5-6 with TRBJ1-2, with D possibly TRBD1 on 5 matching bases. This CDR3 spans 14 amino acids. With 7 bases removed from V and 2 bases from J, the gap between germline ends came to 15 bases. Per the germline V gene, CDR1 is SGHDT and CDR2 is YYEEEE. CDR3 nucleotides: TGTGCCAGCCGCGCGTGGGGCGGAAACTATGGCTACACCTTC. Translating gives CASRAWGGNYGYTF.

The CDR3 region has the DNA TGTGCCAGCACCTTAAGGGGGCGAGGCAATCAGCCCCAGCATTTT. It specifies CASTLRGRGNQPQHF. The chain has TRBV12-3 or TRBV12-4 and TRBJ1-5; TRBD1 matches at 7 bases. The CDR3 sequence is 15 residues long. With 7 bases clipped from V and 2 bases from J, the junction kept 8 bases outside the gene matches.

There are a few counts of this clonotype. Here the CDR3 DNA reads TGTGCCAGCAGTCCCCCTGAACGGGGGACAGGGAACACTGAAGCTTTCTTT. As protein: CASSPPERGTGNTEAFF. The J gene is TRBJ1-1, the V gene TRBV6-1; 8 bases align to TRBD1. There are 17 residues in the CDR3. Germline loops: CDR1 MNHNS, CDR2 SASEGT. V lost 5 bases, J lost 1 base, and 12 bases stayed unmatched.

The chain carries TRBV4-1 and TRBJ2-3, with TRBD2 identical over 9 bases. Per germline, CDR1 MGHRA and CDR2 YSYEKL. CDR3 length equals 15 residues. The junction had 4 bases not matched to a gene; V was cut back by 1 base and J by 5 bases. CDR3 in DNA: TGCGCCAGCAGCCAAGTAGCGGGGGTGAGAGATACGCAGTATTTT. It specifies CASSQVAGVRDTQYF.

V is TRBV12-3 or TRBV12-4 and J is TRBJ1-1; D is unclear. The CDR3 sequence is 10 residues long. The V end lost 10 bases, the J end lost 14 bases, and 17 bases lay between the germline ends. DNA for the CDR3: TGTGCCACCGGTCCCTGGCGAGGGTTCTTT. It encodes CATGPWRGFF.

V and J are TRBV4-1 and TRBJ2-7, with 9 bases lining up with TRBD2. This CDR3 is built from 15 residues. V was clipped by 4 bases and J by 3 bases; unmatched bases: 7. Germline loops: CDR1 MGHRA, CDR2 YSYEKL. CDR3 amino acids: CASSPTRTSVYEQYV. CDR3 DNA: TGCGCCAGCAGCCCGACGCGGACTAGCGTCTACGAGCAGTACGTC.

This clonotype appeared a few times. V and J are TRBV28 and TRBJ1-1; 7 bases agree with TRBD1. CDR1 MDHEN and CDR2 SYDVKM come from the germline V gene. The V gene end was trimmed by 5 bases and the J gene end by 3 bases; junction bases not matched to a gene: 6. The CDR3 is made up of 14 amino acids. The CDR3 here is CASSPDRVYTEAFF. CDR3 DNA: TGTGCCAGCAGTCCAGACAGGGTATACACTGAAGCTTTCTTT.

J is TRBJ2-3 and V is TRBV6-5; TRBD2 matches at 9 bases. V gave up 7 bases and J gave up 2 bases; unmatched junction bases: 10. The CDR3 length is 16 residues. Germline V lookup: CDR1 MNHEY, CDR2 SVGAGI. Here the CDR3 DNA reads TGTGCCAGCATCGGGGCGGGGGGGCCCGACACAGATACGCAGTATTTT. Encoded protein: CASIGAGGPDTDTQYF.

The chain joins TRBV20-1 to TRBJ1-5, with 10 bases that match TRBD1. The germline V gene has CDR1 DFQATT and CDR2 SNEGSKA (reference sequence). The junction had 6 bases not matched to a gene; V was cut back by 4 bases and J by 6 bases. The CDR3 spans 14 residues. In DNA, the CDR3 is TGCAGTGCTACCATAAGGGACAGGGGTCAGCCCCAGCATTTT. Translating gives CSATIRDRGQPQHF.

This clonotype was found many times. The CDR3 loop is CASRPSTDTQYF. In DNA form, the CDR3 reads TGTGCCAGCAGGCCAAGCACAGATACGCAGTATTTT. The chain is built from TRBV12-3 or TRBV12-4 and TRBJ2-3; no clear D. V was cut by 6 bases and J by 0 bases, with 4 bases left in between. CDR3 length equals 12 residues.